The present TCR beta chain was sequenced within a study of beta chain features in type 1 diabetes. Findings and caveats of the study: Shortening that was moderate but significant affected the TCRB CDR3s of Type 1 diabetes patients in all four CD4+ subsets. Resolution of whether HLA type affects TCRB rearrangement was not achieved here.

CDR3 size: 13 residues. With 7 bases removed from V and 2 bases from J, the gap between germline ends came to 12 bases. The germline CDR1 and CDR2 sequences are MNHNS and SASEGT. As for this clone: Its cognate antigen is unknown.

The authors reverse transcribed all of the isolated RNA, so sequencing captured expressed TCRB transcripts. The average read count of naive, central memory and regulatory T cell samples was around 3.6 million. Profiled with immunoSEQ multiplex PCR; TCRdb holds only in-frame clones, not every one. The data contain 550,000 to 850,000 clones, over 10% of them singletons. V is TRBV6-1 and J is TRBJ2-7; D is ambiguous. The sample consisted of naive CD4+ T cells from blood. This receptor was obtained from a man younger than 35 with type 1 diabetes. The CDR3 protein is CASNQSPAYEQYF. CDR3 coding DNA: TGTGCCAGCAACCAGTCCCCGGCCTACGAGCAGTACTTC.